This T cell receptor beta chain was sequenced for a study of early T cells in non-severe SARS-CoV-2 infection. Study as a whole: Unsorted whole blood bulk RNA was sequenced, with unpaired chains.

The library protocol tagged individual cDNA molecules with unique molecular identifiers. MiXCR, applied by TCRdb to the 5' RACE reads, yields one record per CDR3 protein. Counted here are some 70,000 distinct CDR3 sequences, less than 15% occurring once; the ten biggest clones make up 3% to 5%. About this clonotype itself: A read error may produce the germline difference seen at one junction end.

The CDR3 runs 13 residues. Germline V gives CDR1 LNHNV, CDR2 YYDKDF (reference sequence). The sequence was collected from an adult who was a healthcare worker with PCR-confirmed SARS-CoV-2 infection or an uninfected control (not recorded which). V usage is TRBV15 and J usage is TRBJ2-3; D is possibly TRBD2 (5 bases). The sample consisted of whole blood. DNA for the CDR3: TGTGCCACCAGCAGAGATCTTGGTGAGGGTGGTATGTTT. Its translation: CATSRDLGEGGMF.